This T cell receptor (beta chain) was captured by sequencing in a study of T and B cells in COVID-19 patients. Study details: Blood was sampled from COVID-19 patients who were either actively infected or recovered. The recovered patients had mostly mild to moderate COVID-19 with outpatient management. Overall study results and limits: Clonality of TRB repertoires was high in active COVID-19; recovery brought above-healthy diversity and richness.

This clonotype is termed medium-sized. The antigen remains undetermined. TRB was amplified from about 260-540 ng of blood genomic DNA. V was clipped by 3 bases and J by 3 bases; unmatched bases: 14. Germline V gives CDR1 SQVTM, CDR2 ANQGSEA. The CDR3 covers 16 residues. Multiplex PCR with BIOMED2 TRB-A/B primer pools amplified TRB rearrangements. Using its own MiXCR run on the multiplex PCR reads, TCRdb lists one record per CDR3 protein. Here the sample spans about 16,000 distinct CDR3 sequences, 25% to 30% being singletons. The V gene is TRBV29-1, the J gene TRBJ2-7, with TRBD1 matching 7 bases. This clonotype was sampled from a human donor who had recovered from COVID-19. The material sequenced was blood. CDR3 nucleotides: TGCAGCGTTGAGGGGACAGAGAACCAGAGAGACTACGAGCAGTACTTC. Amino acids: CSVEGTENQRDYEQYF.